A selection of T cell receptor beta chains follows, all from one sample in a study of cytomegalovirus exposure and HLA in healthy donors. The repertoire was sequenced with immunoSEQ multiplex PCR; TCRdb's copy has only in-frame clones and lacks some. The sample records some 130,000 clones, roughly 77% being singletons. Sequencing was carried out using PBMCs. These receptors were taken from a man in his thirties or forties in good health. Each CDR3 is given with its conserved first and last residue. A D gene is named only where the DNA matches it firmly. Rows may omit the clone size; those that give it use once, few, many or a size class.

size | J | D | V | length | DNA | CDR3
. | TRBJ2-7 | . | TRBV7-9 | 14 | TGTGCCAGCAGCTTAGTTCACGGTCCCTACGAGCAGTACTTC | CASSLVHGPYEQYF
. | TRBJ2-7 | TRBD2 | TRBV15 | 16 | TGTGCCACCAGCAGAGAAGGGAGGGACGGCTCCTACGAGCAGTACTTC | CATSREGRDGSYEQYF
. | TRBJ2-2 | TRBD2 | TRBV7-7 | 15 | TGTGCTAGCAGCCCAGGGACTAGCCGGACCGGGGAGCTGTTTTTT | CASSPGTSRTGELFF
once | TRBJ2-7 | TRBD1 | TRBV19 | 13 | TGTGCCGCGTCGCCCGGACAGGGCTACGAGCAGTACTTC | CAASPGQGYEQYF
once | TRBJ2-1 | . | TRBV7-9 | 16 | TGTGCCAGCAGCACCCGCTCGGGAGTGTTCTACAATGAGCAGTTCTTC | CASSTRSGVFYNEQFF
. | TRBJ2-1 | TRBD2 | TRBV27 | 15 | TGTGCCAGCAGTCCGTCCCCGGGACTAGCAGATGAGCAGTTCTTC | CASSPSPGLADEQFF
. | TRBJ1-1 | . | TRBV27 | 16 | TGTGCCAGCAGTTTAAAGGTGGGTCTAAAGGGGACTGAAGCTTTCTTT | CASSLKVGLKGTEAFF
. | TRBJ1-2 | TRBD1 | TRBV5-1 | 15 | TGCGCCAGCAGCTCTACAGGGGTGCGGGGTGTTGGCTACACCTTC | CASSSTGVRGVGYTF
. | TRBJ1-1 | . | TRBV12-5 | 11 | TGTGCTAGTGGCTTGAACACTGAAGCTTTCTTT | CASGLNTEAFF
. | TRBJ1-2 | . | TRBV4-1 | 15 | TGCGCCAGCAGCCAAGGACCCCGCACCTCGGGGGGCTACACCTTC | CASSQGPRTSGGYTF
. | TRBJ2-7 | . | TRBV10-3 | 14 | TGTGCCATCTCCCCCGCGGGACTTGGGGGCGAGCAGTACTTC | CAISPAGLGGEQYF
few | TRBJ1-2 | TRBD1 | TRBV14 | 14 | TGTGCCAGCAGCCCCTATGACAGGGCCTATGGCTACACCTTC | CASSPYDRAYGYTF
. | TRBJ2-1 | TRBD2 | TRBV27 | 16 | TGTGCCAGCAGCCGAGGGGGACTAGCGGGAATCAATGAGCAGTTCTTC | CASSRGGLAGINEQFF
. | TRBJ2-7 | TRBD2 | TRBV28 | 14 | TGTGCCAGCAGTTGGGGAGGGACTAACTACGAGCAGTACTTC | CASSWGGTNYEQYF
. | TRBJ2-5 | . | TRBV30 | 14 | TGTGCCTGGAGTCTGCACCAACAGGTCGGGACCCAGTACTTC | CAWSLHQQVGTQYF
few | TRBJ2-5 | . | TRBV29-1 | 11 | TGCAGCGGAGGAGCAGAAGAGACCCAGTACTTC | CSGGAEETQYF
. | TRBJ2-1 | . | TRBV27 | 16 | TGTGCCAGCAGACCTTTGGGGGGAGGTACCCTTCATGAGCAGTTCTTC | CASRPLGGGTLHEQFF
. | TRBJ2-1 | . | TRBV7-9 | 14 | TGTTCCAGCAGCAATCTACCCTCCTACAATGAGCAGTTCTTC | CSSSNLPSYNEQFF
. | TRBJ2-5 | TRBD2 | TRBV6-1 | 19 | TGTGCCAGCAGTGAATTCTTCCCGGCGGGAGGGGGCCTCCAAGAGACCCAGTACTTC | CASSEFFPAGGGLQETQYF
. | TRBJ1-1 | . | TRBV19 | 13 | TGTGCCAGTAGTACCGGGAGTAACACTGAAGCTTTCTTT | CASSTGSNTEAFF